These T cell receptor beta chains were read from a single sample in a study of blood T cell repertoires in COVID-19. Sequenced by immunoSEQ multiplex PCR; TCRdb stores in-frame clones only, minus some. The sample holds about 200,000 clones, 86% seen once. The sequenced material came from peripheral blood. The receptors were sampled from a man aged 45-65 years with acute or convalescent COVID-19. The CDR3 runs from the conserved cysteine through the conserved F or W. A D gene is named only where the DNA matches it firmly. Size is stated for part of the rows, as once, few or many counts, or as a class when the clone is expanded.

cdr3_aa: CASSLITSGDNNEQFF
cdr3_nt: TGTGCCAGCAGCCTTATCACTAGCGGGGACAACAATGAGCAGTTCTTC
v_call: TRBV7-6
d_call: TRBD2
j_call: TRBJ2-1
clone_size: .

cdr3_aa: CASRKGGAGGINEQFF
cdr3_nt: TGTGCCAGCAGGAAAGGGGGGGCAGGGGGCATCAATGAGCAGTTCTTC
v_call: TRBV11-3
d_call: .
j_call: TRBJ2-1
clone_size: .

cdr3_aa: CASSVDRVTEAFF
cdr3_nt: TGTGCCAGCAGCGTCGACAGGGTAACTGAAGCTTTCTTT
v_call: TRBV12-3/TRBV12-4
d_call: TRBD1
j_call: TRBJ1-1
clone_size: once

cdr3_aa: CASRTGGDESGYTF
cdr3_nt: TGTGCCAGCAGGACAGGGGGCGATGAGTCTGGCTACACCTTC
v_call: TRBV6-6
d_call: TRBD1
j_call: TRBJ1-2
clone_size: once

cdr3_aa: CSVEGGQVSNEQYF
cdr3_nt: TGCAGCGTTGAAGGGGGGCAGGTCAGCAACGAGCAGTACTTC
v_call: TRBV29-1
d_call: .
j_call: TRBJ2-7
clone_size: .

cdr3_aa: CASSLGTGSITGELFF
cdr3_nt: TGCGCCAGCAGCTTGGGGACAGGGTCGATAACCGGGGAGCTGTTTTTT
v_call: TRBV5-1
d_call: TRBD1
j_call: TRBJ2-2
clone_size: few

cdr3_aa: CASSNPQGVRTGELFF
cdr3_nt: TGTGCCAGCAGTAACCCACAGGGGGTTCGGACCGGGGAGCTGTTTTTT
v_call: TRBV5-4
d_call: TRBD1
j_call: TRBJ2-2
clone_size: .

cdr3_aa: CASSISGGVSTDTQYF
cdr3_nt: TGTGCCAGTAGTATTAGCGGGGGCGTTAGCACAGATACGCAGTATTTT
v_call: TRBV19
d_call: TRBD2
j_call: TRBJ2-3
clone_size: .

cdr3_aa: CASSLNDGRGGTF
cdr3_nt: TGCGCCAGCAGCTTGAACGACGGAAGAGGGGGCACCTTC
v_call: TRBV5-1
d_call: .
j_call: TRBJ1-2
clone_size: .

cdr3_aa: CASSYSASSYNSPLHF
cdr3_nt: TGTGCCAGCAGTTACTCCGCGAGCTCCTATAATTCACCCCTCCACTTT
v_call: TRBV6-5
d_call: .
j_call: TRBJ1-6
clone_size: once

cdr3_aa: CASSPPDSTGELFF
cdr3_nt: TGCGCCAGCAGCCCACCGGACAGCACCGGGGAGCTGTTTTTT
v_call: TRBV10-1
d_call: .
j_call: TRBJ2-2
clone_size: .

cdr3_aa: CAWSAAGDQGYTF
cdr3_nt: TGTGCCTGGAGCGCCGCAGGGGACCAAGGCTACACCTTC
v_call: TRBV30
d_call: .
j_call: TRBJ1-2
clone_size: .

cdr3_aa: CASSVHSRVVAKNIQYF
cdr3_nt: TGCGCCAGCAGCGTCCATTCCAGGGTTGTGGCCAAAAACATTCAGTACTTC
v_call: TRBV10-1
d_call: .
j_call: TRBJ2-4
clone_size: .

cdr3_aa: CASSLGTSGGSDTQYF
cdr3_nt: TGCGCCAGCAGCTTGGGGACTAGCGGGGGAAGCGATACGCAGTATTTT
v_call: TRBV5-1
d_call: TRBD2
j_call: TRBJ2-3
clone_size: .

cdr3_aa: CASREAFSNQPQHF
cdr3_nt: TGTGCCAGCAGAGAGGCTTTTAGCAATCAGCCCCAGCATTTT
v_call: TRBV6-5
d_call: .
j_call: TRBJ1-5
clone_size: .

cdr3_aa: CASSLTQAGAGHEQFF
cdr3_nt: TGCGCCAGCAGCTTGACCCAAGCGGGGGCGGGTCATGAGCAGTTCTTC
v_call: TRBV5-1
d_call: TRBD2
j_call: TRBJ2-1
clone_size: .

cdr3_aa: CASSQDPGGAGLNEQFF
cdr3_nt: TGCGCCAGCAGCCAAGATCCAGGGGGCGCGGGGTTGAATGAGCAGTTCTTC
v_call: TRBV4-1
d_call: TRBD1
j_call: TRBJ2-1
clone_size: .

cdr3_aa: CATSRSGQNNSPLHF
cdr3_nt: TGTGCCACCAGCAGATCTGGACAGAACAATTCACCCCTCCACTTT
v_call: TRBV15
d_call: .
j_call: TRBJ1-6
clone_size: .

cdr3_aa: CASSPGQGTGEQYF
cdr3_nt: TGTGCCAGCAGCCCCGGACAGGGGACCGGCGAGCAGTACTTC
v_call: TRBV5-4
d_call: TRBD1
j_call: TRBJ2-7
clone_size: .

cdr3_aa: CAIRRQADTDTQYF
cdr3_nt: TGTGCCATCAGGCGACAGGCAGACACAGATACGCAGTATTTT
v_call: TRBV10-3
d_call: .
j_call: TRBJ2-3
clone_size: .

cdr3_aa: CASSQAQGYGYTF
cdr3_nt: TGTGCCAGCAGCCAAGCCCAGGGCTATGGCTACACCTTC
v_call: TRBV14
d_call: .
j_call: TRBJ1-2
clone_size: .

cdr3_aa: CASSEAWQITGELFF
cdr3_nt: TGTGCCAGCAGTGAAGCGTGGCAGATCACCGGGGAGCTGTTTTTT
v_call: TRBV6-1
d_call: .
j_call: TRBJ2-2
clone_size: once

cdr3_aa: CASSQDQGPEQYF
cdr3_nt: TGCGCCAGCAGTCAGGACCAGGGCCCCGAGCAGTACTTC
v_call: TRBV5-1
d_call: .
j_call: TRBJ2-7
clone_size: .

cdr3_aa: CASSLTIAGGRETQYF
cdr3_nt: TGTGCCAGCAGCTTAACCATAGCGGGGGGCCGGGAGACCCAGTACTTC
v_call: TRBV5-6
d_call: TRBD2
j_call: TRBJ2-5
clone_size: .

cdr3_aa: CASSFLRDTGELFF
cdr3_nt: TGTGCCAGCAGCTTTTTGAGGGACACCGGGGAGCTGTTTTTT
v_call: TRBV11-2
d_call: .
j_call: TRBJ2-2
clone_size: .

cdr3_aa: CASSPNVGQGANNEQFF
cdr3_nt: TGCGCCAGCAGCCCGAACGTCGGACAGGGGGCGAACAATGAGCAGTTCTTC
v_call: TRBV5-1
d_call: TRBD1
j_call: TRBJ2-1
clone_size: .

cdr3_aa: CASRDGTNYYGYTF
cdr3_nt: TGTGCCAGCAGAGACGGGACAAACTACTATGGCTACACCTTC
v_call: TRBV6-5
d_call: .
j_call: TRBJ1-2
clone_size: .

cdr3_aa: CASRPSGGTYEQYF
cdr3_nt: TGTGCCAGTAGGCCCTCAGGGGGAACCTACGAGCAGTACTTC
v_call: TRBV19
d_call: TRBD1
j_call: TRBJ2-7
clone_size: .

cdr3_aa: CAEARGRGYEQYF
cdr3_nt: TGTGCTGAAGCTCGGGGCAGGGGTTACGAGCAGTACTTC
v_call: TRBV6-5
d_call: .
j_call: TRBJ2-7
clone_size: once

cdr3_aa: CASSASGPYNEQFF
cdr3_nt: TGTGCCAGCAGCGCTAGCGGGCCGTACAATGAGCAGTTCTTC
v_call: TRBV7-3
d_call: TRBD2
j_call: TRBJ2-1
clone_size: few

cdr3_aa: CAWSIRRGYTF
cdr3_nt: TGTGCCTGGAGTATCCGGCGGGGCTACACCTTC
v_call: TRBV30
d_call: .
j_call: TRBJ1-2
clone_size: few

cdr3_aa: CASSTGTGSGNTIYF
cdr3_nt: TGCGCCAGCAGCACCGGGACAGGGTCTGGAAACACCATATATTTT
v_call: TRBV5-1
d_call: TRBD1
j_call: TRBJ1-3
clone_size: once

cdr3_aa: CASRELSSYNEQFF
cdr3_nt: TGTGCCAGCAGGGAGTTAAGCTCCTACAATGAGCAGTTCTTC
v_call: TRBV2
d_call: .
j_call: TRBJ2-1
clone_size: .

cdr3_aa: CASTPGQGWGYGYTF
cdr3_nt: TGTGCCAGCACACCGGGACAGGGGTGGGGCTATGGCTACACCTTC
v_call: TRBV19
d_call: TRBD1
j_call: TRBJ1-2
clone_size: .

cdr3_aa: CASSPQPFKPPSPGNTIYF
cdr3_nt: TGTGCCAGCTCACCACAACCGTTTAAGCCGCCGTCTCCTGGAAACACCATATATTTT
v_call: TRBV18
d_call: .
j_call: TRBJ1-3
clone_size: .

cdr3_aa: CASSLKKFVPGQASSYEQYF
cdr3_nt: TGTGCCAGCAGTTTAAAAAAGTTTGTCCCGGGACAGGCTAGCTCCTACGAGCAGTACTTC
v_call: TRBV27
d_call: TRBD1
j_call: TRBJ2-7
clone_size: .

cdr3_aa: CAISDLGHYSGNTIYF
cdr3_nt: TGTGCCATCAGTGACCTGGGACACTACTCTGGAAACACCATATATTTT
v_call: TRBV10-3
d_call: .
j_call: TRBJ1-3
clone_size: .

cdr3_aa: CASSPERGKVYGYTF
cdr3_nt: TGTGCCAGCAGCCCGGAGAGGGGGAAAGTCTATGGCTACACCTTC
v_call: TRBV6-5
d_call: .
j_call: TRBJ1-2
clone_size: .

cdr3_aa: CASSSLGTGTSVLEQYF
cdr3_nt: TGTGCCAGCAGCTCCCTGGGGACCGGGACTAGCGTTCTCGAGCAGTACTTC
v_call: TRBV7-8
d_call: TRBD2
j_call: TRBJ2-7
clone_size: .

cdr3_aa: CASSLSTGKEPLHF
cdr3_nt: TGTGCCAGCAGCCTATCCACAGGTAAAGAACCCCTCCACTTT
v_call: TRBV9
d_call: .
j_call: TRBJ1-6
clone_size: .

cdr3_aa: CASSSTRDGSSYNSPLHF
cdr3_nt: TGCGCCAGCAGCTCTACCCGGGACGGGAGCTCCTATAATTCACCCCTCCACTTT
v_call: TRBV5-1
d_call: .
j_call: TRBJ1-6
clone_size: once

cdr3_aa: CASSPTGGGRVF
cdr3_nt: TGTGCCAGCAGCCCGACAGGGGGGGGGAGAGTCTTC
v_call: TRBV4-2
d_call: TRBD1
j_call: TRBJ1-2
clone_size: .

cdr3_aa: CASSATSGSSYEQYF
cdr3_nt: TGTGCCAGCTCAGCAACTAGCGGGAGCTCCTACGAGCAGTACTTC
v_call: TRBV18
d_call: TRBD2
j_call: TRBJ2-7
clone_size: .